The T cell receptor (beta chain) under discussion was sequenced for a study of identical twins. Findings of the study overall: For cord blood, abundant beta clonotypes had fewer insertions, unlike memory repertoires, which showed none.

One entry per CDR3 protein results from TCRdb running MiXCR on the 5' RACE reads. Of about 790,000 distinct CDR3 sequences listed, 15% to 20% were seen once; the top ten hold 13%. Concerning this clonotype itself: Antigen specificity is unknown.

Trimming took off 11 bases at V and 8 bases at J, with 25 bases between the two ends. CDR1 and CDR2 (germline): PRHDT, FYEKMQ (reference sequence). The CDR3 runs to 15 residues. A further study also used this sample, focusing on T cells expressing NK-cell markers. Per that paper: Seven sequenced donors out of eight were HCMV-seropositive, one seronegative. For five or six donors, the dominant NKG2C+ clonotypes made up roughly 1.0-7.5% of their CD8+ T cells.

The sequenced sample consisted of PBMCs. This sequence originates from a woman younger than 35 in good health. The V and J genes are TRBV13 and TRBJ2-1; the D call may be TRBD1 or TRBD2 (6 bases each). The CDR3 spells CALCLGRGVLDEQFF. In nucleotides, the CDR3 is TGTGCCCTCTGCCTAGGAAGGGGGGTTCTGGATGAGCAGTTCTTC.